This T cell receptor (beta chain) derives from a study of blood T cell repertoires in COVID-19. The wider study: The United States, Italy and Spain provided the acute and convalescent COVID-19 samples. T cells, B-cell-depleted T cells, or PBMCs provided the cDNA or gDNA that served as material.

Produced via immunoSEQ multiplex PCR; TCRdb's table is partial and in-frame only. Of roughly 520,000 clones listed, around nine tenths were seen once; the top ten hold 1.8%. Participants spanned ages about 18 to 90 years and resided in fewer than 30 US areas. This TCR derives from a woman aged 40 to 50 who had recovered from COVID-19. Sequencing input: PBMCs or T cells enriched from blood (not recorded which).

The DNA for the CDR3 is TGTGCCAGCAGTTACTCGTCTGTAACAGCTCGCAAAGCTTTCTTT. It encodes CASSYSSVTARKAFF. This chain joins TRBV6-5 and TRBJ1-1; no clear D gene. The CDR3 is made up of 15 amino acids. Germline loops: CDR1 MNHEY, CDR2 SVGAGI. Trimming cost V 0 bases and J 9 bases, with 17 bases left between them.